These 28 T cell receptor beta chains originate from one sample sequenced in a study of cytomegalovirus exposure and HLA in healthy donors. Amplification used 60 Vbeta primers and 13 Jbeta primers. Generated by immunoSEQ multiplex PCR, the TCRdb table keeps only in-frame clones and is missing some. In the table there are around 140,000 clones, roughly four fifths of which are singletons. Sequenced: PBMCs. The receptors shown here come from a woman in her thirties or forties in good health and CMV-seronegative.

The V gene is TRBV7-3, the J gene TRBJ2-2; 8 bases match TRBD1. V dropped 4 bases and J dropped 5; count of bases not matched to a gene: 6. Germline V gives CDR1 SGHTA, CDR2 FQGTGA. The CDR3 is made up of 15 amino acids. The CDR3 DNA reads TGTGCCAGCAGCTCACAGGGGGGAGTTACCGGGGAGCTGTTTTTT. Encoded protein: CASSSQGGVTGELFF.

V and J are TRBV19 and TRBJ2-4, with D perhaps matching TRBD2 (5 bases). With 3 bases removed from V and 9 bases from J, the gap between germline ends came to 15 bases. The CDR3 has 14 residues. Looked up from germline, CDR1 is LNHDA and CDR2 is SQIVND (reference sequence). CDR3 nucleotides: TGTGCCAGTAGTATCGAGGGTCCCCTGGGCATTCAGTACTTC. This translates into CASSIEGPLGIQYF.

The rearrangement joins TRBV10-3 to TRBJ1-6; TRBD1 agrees at 7 bases. Germline V gene sequence: CDR1 ENHRY, CDR2 SYGVKD. The CDR3 totals 14 residues. Trimming removed 6 bases from V and 10 bases from J; junction bases left unmatched: 9. CDR3 residues: CAIRVDRDGSPLHF. Written as DNA, the CDR3 is TGTGCCATCAGAGTCGACAGGGACGGCTCACCCCTCCACTTT.

The chain recombines TRBV28 with TRBJ2-1, with D perhaps matching TRBD2 (5 bases). Germline assignment: CDR1 MDHEN and CDR2 SYDVKM. Between the trimmed V and J ends, which lost 8 bases and 1 base, there was a span of 12 bases. The CDR3 loop spans 14 amino acids. DNA of the CDR3: TGTGCCAGCTGGACTCCGAGTTCCTACAATGAGCAGTTCTTC. Protein product: CASWTPSSYNEQFF.

V is TRBV28 and J is TRBJ1-5; 11 nucleotides agree with TRBD1. The CDR3 is 14 amino acids. Germline V gives CDR1 MDHEN, CDR2 SYDVKM. The junction had 3 bases not matched to a gene; V was cut back by 5 bases and J by 6 bases. CDR3 sequence: CASSGQGAVQPQHF. The CDR3 DNA sequence: TGTGCCAGCAGTGGACAGGGGGCGGTTCAGCCCCAGCATTTT.

This clone was counted a few times. The rearrangement joins TRBV29-1 to TRBJ2-7; TRBD1 matches 8 bases. V trimming: 6 bases; J trimming: 3 bases; junction bases outside the gene matches: 7. Germline V gene sequence: CDR1 SQVTM, CDR2 ANQGSEA. The CDR3 runs 13 residues. The CDR3 DNA sequence: TGCAGCGTCGCGACAGGGGTTGGCTACGAGCAGTACTTC. Translation: CSVATGVGYEQYF.

This clone was seen a handful of times. V gene TRBV19 combines with J gene TRBJ2-1; TRBD1 might be the D (5 bases). Germline V gene lookup returns CDR1 LNHDA and CDR2 SQIVND (reference sequence). V was clipped by 3 bases and J by 9 bases, with 12 bases between them. The CDR3 is 13 residues long. The CDR3, as DNA: TGTGCCAGTAGTATGGAAGGGGCGAGTGAGCAGTTCTTC. It specifies CASSMEGASEQFF. Complete variable domain (other parts from reference TRBV19 and TRBJ2-1): DGGITQSPKYLFRKEGQNVTLSCEQNLNHDAMYWYRQDPGQGLRLIYYSQIVNDFQKGDIAEGYSVSREKKESFPLTVTSAQKNPTAFYLCASSMEGASEQFFGPGTRLTVL.

The chain joins TRBV4-3 to TRBJ2-3; TRBD2 matches at 10 bases. The V gene's germline CDR1 is LGHNA and CDR2 YSLEER. The CDR3 covers 19 residues. Unmatched junction bases numbered 15, after V lost 1 base and J lost 5 bases. Written as DNA, the CDR3 is TGCGCCAGCAGCCAAGCCCCCAGGGGGAGCGGGAGGGTCGGAGATACGCAGTATTTT. It codes for CASSQAPRGSGRVGDTQYF.

The chain couples TRBV28 to TRBJ1-1; D not resolved. The V end was cut by 2 bases, the J end by 1 base, with 5 bases between. The CDR3 contains 13 residues. CDR1 is MDHEN, CDR2 SYDVKM, per germline. The CDR3 sequence is CASSLARNTEAFF. The CDR3 DNA follows: TGTGCCAGCAGTTTAGCCAGGAACACTGAAGCTTTCTTT.

This chain uses TRBV28 with TRBJ1-2; TRBD1 matches at 7 bases. The CDR3 loop spans 13 amino acids. The germline V gene encodes CDR1 MDHEN and CDR2 SYDVKM. J gave up 3 bases and V 6 bases, and 4 bases lay outside the gene matches. Here the CDR3 reads CASRSGQHYGYTF. Written as DNA, the CDR3 is TGTGCCAGCAGATCGGGACAGCACTATGGCTACACCTTC.

This chain joins TRBV5-1 and TRBJ2-2; the match to TRBD1 covers 8 bases. This CDR3 spans 14 amino acids. Germline values: CDR1 SGHRS, CDR2 YFSETQ. Trimming at V came to 4 bases and at J to 6 bases, leaving 5 bases not matched to a gene. This CDR3 is CASSVRQGSGELFF. The CDR3 coding sequence is TGCGCCAGCAGCGTCAGACAGGGGTCCGGGGAGCTGTTTTTT.

This chain uses TRBV2 with TRBJ1-5; TRBD1 aligns across 7 bases. Trimming removed 6 bases from V and 5 bases from J; junction bases left unmatched: 7. The CDR3 spans 14 residues. Germline values: CDR1 SNHLY, CDR2 FYNNEI. This CDR3 is CASRTDREDQPQHF. CDR3 bases: TGTGCCAGCAGGACAGACAGGGAGGATCAGCCCCAGCATTTT.

This sequence joins TRBV7-2 and TRBJ2-1; a weak D match, TRBD1 (7 bases). CDR3 length: 16 amino acids. Germline V gives CDR1 SGHTA, CDR2 FQGNSA. Trimming took 1 base from V and 9 from J, leaving 19 bases between them. In DNA form, the CDR3 reads TGTGCCAGCAGCTTAGGGGGGGTAGGGGGCCTCGGTGAGCAGTTCTTC. It translates to CASSLGGVGGLGEQFF.

The chain carries TRBV6-1 and TRBJ2-7; the D gene is possibly TRBD2 (5 bases). The CDR3 contains 14 residues. Germline CDR1 and CDR2: MNHNS and SASEGT. V lost 1 base and J lost 0, with 7 bases in between. The CDR3 nucleotides are TGTGCCAGCAGTGAAGGTAGCGCCTCCTACGAGCAGTACTTC. The encoded protein is CASSEGSASYEQYF.

V is TRBV6-6 and J is TRBJ2-7, with 8 bases fitting TRBD1. Germline CDR1 is MNHNY and CDR2 is SVGAGI (reference sequence). V shed 6 bases, J shed 4 bases, and the junction held 8 bases outside the gene matches. The CDR3 spans 14 residues. The DNA of the CDR3 is TGTGCCAGCAGCCGACAGGGGCAGGAATACGAGCAGTACTTC. Its protein product is CASSRQGQEYEQYF.

The gene calls are TRBV4-3 and TRBJ1-6; D is perhaps TRBD1 (5 bases). CDR1 and CDR2 (germline): LGHNA, YSLEER. V shed 4 bases and J shed 0 bases, with 7 bases lying between them. The CDR3 is 15 amino acids. The chain's CDR3 is CASSRQSSYNSPLHF. The CDR3 region has the DNA TGCGCCAGCAGCCGACAGAGCTCCTATAATTCACCCCTCCACTTT.

The chain joins TRBV5-1 to TRBJ2-7; TRBD1 aligns across 9 bases. Germline V lookup: CDR1 SGHRS, CDR2 YFSETQ. The CDR3 contains 14 residues. V lost 0 bases, J lost 2 bases, and 0 bases stayed unmatched. CDR3 residues: CASSLGTGAYEQYF. The CDR3 nucleotides are TGCGCCAGCAGCTTGGGGACAGGGGCCTACGAGCAGTACTTC.

J is TRBJ1-4 and V is TRBV2; the D gene is possibly TRBD1 (6 bases). CDR3 length: 15 residues. The germline V gene has CDR1 SNHLY and CDR2 FYNNEI. Deletions cut 7 bases from V and 3 bases from J, with 15 bases between. CDR3 region: CASIKTGPANEKLFF. As DNA, the CDR3 is TGTGCCAGCATTAAAACAGGGCCGGCTAATGAAAAACTGTTTTTT.

J is TRBJ2-1 and V is TRBV4-3; tentatively, D is TRBD1 (5 bases). The CDR3 has 15 residues. V lost 0 bases to trimming and J lost 5 bases, with 11 bases between them. CDR1 and CDR2 from the germline V gene are LGHNA and YSLEER. CDR3 sequence (DNA): TGCGCCAGCAGCCAAGAGGGGCAGCCTAACAATGAGCAGTTCTTC. This codes for CASSQEGQPNNEQFF.

This chain joins TRBV4-3 and TRBJ2-7, with 9 bases identical to TRBD1. CDR3 length equals 15 residues. Germline V gene sequence: CDR1 LGHNA, CDR2 YSLEER. V lost 1 base, J lost 1 base, and 2 bases stayed unmatched. CDR3 bases: TGCGCCAGCAGCCAAGCGACAGGGGGGTCCTACGAGCAGTACTTC. It is translated as CASSQATGGSYEQYF.

The genes are TRBV6-5 and TRBJ1-2; 9 bases map to TRBD1. V lost 6 bases and J lost 6; bases outside the gene matches: 8. The CDR3 contains 14 residues. Germline V lookup: CDR1 MNHEY, CDR2 SVGAGI. The CDR3 is CASSTGGGGNGYTF. The CDR3 nucleotides read TGTGCCAGCAGCACAGGGGGCGGAGGTAATGGCTACACCTTC.

In this sample, this clone turned up once. The chain combines TRBV7-6 with TRBJ1-1; a possible D gene is TRBD1 (6 bases). The CDR3 contains 14 residues. The germline V gene encodes CDR1 SGHVS and CDR2 FNYEAQ. Trimming pared 7 bases from V and 4 bases from J, leaving 16 bases between. The CDR3 loop reads CASISGGRGTEAFF. The CDR3 bases are TGTGCCAGCATATCGGGGGGCCGGGGCACTGAAGCTTTCTTT. The variable domain in full, with the rest retrieved from reference TRBV7-6 and TRBJ1-1, is GAGVSQSPRYKVTKRGQDVALRCDPISGHVSLYWYRQALGQGPEFLTYFNYEAQQDKSGLPNDRFSAERPEGSISTLTIQRTEQRDSAMYRCASISGGRGTEAFFGQGTRLTVV.

Note on this clone: This same CDR3 is encoded by further DNA sequences in the sample. The gene calls are TRBV19 and TRBJ2-7; 15 nucleotides match TRBD2. The CDR3 sequence is 15 residues long. Germline CDR1 LNHDA, CDR2 SQIVND (reference sequence). V trimming: 3 bases; J trimming: 5 bases; junction bases outside the gene matches: 2. CDR3 bases: TGTGCCAGTAGTATTGGACTAGCGGGAGGGCACGAGCAGTACTTC. Its translation is CASSIGLAGGHEQYF.

The chain joins TRBV7-2 to TRBJ2-5; 9 bases map to TRBD2. The germline V gene has CDR1 SGHTA and CDR2 FQGNSA. The CDR3 spans 15 residues. V trimming: 4 bases; J trimming: 7 bases; junction bases outside the gene matches: 10. The CDR3 loop reads CASSSLGGREMTQYF. In nucleotides, the CDR3 is TGTGCCAGCAGCTCCCTTGGCGGGAGGGAGATGACCCAGTACTTC.

The chain recombines TRBV5-1 with TRBJ1-2; D is uncertain. This CDR3 region has 13 residues. Germline V CDR1 and CDR2: SGHRS, YFSETQ. V lost 4 bases and J 4 bases, leaving 11 bases between the germline ends. CDR3 sequence reads: CASSPETTYGYTF. The CDR3 bases are TGCGCCAGCAGCCCGGAAACTACCTATGGCTACACCTTC.

V is TRBV28 and J is TRBJ1-1; 7 bases align to TRBD1. Germline V gene lookup returns CDR1 MDHEN and CDR2 SYDVKM. There are 16 residues in the CDR3. The V and J ends lost 6 bases and 5 bases, in that order; junction bases with no gene match: 15. CDR3 region: CASRPSDRVWGTEAFF. CDR3 coding DNA: TGTGCCAGCAGGCCTTCAGACAGGGTCTGGGGGACTGAAGCTTTCTTT.

This chain connects TRBV5-1 to TRBJ2-6; a possible D gene is TRBD1 (5 bases). Germline V gene lookup returns CDR1 SGHRS and CDR2 YFSETQ. Trimming took 5 bases from V and 0 from J, leaving 21 bases between them. This CDR3 region has 19 residues. Here the CDR3 reads CASRVQAFSHYSGANVLTF. In DNA, the CDR3 is TGCGCCAGCAGAGTACAGGCATTTAGTCACTACTCTGGGGCCAACGTCCTGACTTTC.

The chain links TRBV14 to TRBJ2-2, with 13 bases matching TRBD2. Germline CDR1 is SGHDN and CDR2 is FVKESK. CDR3 size: 19 residues. Trimming took 2 bases from V and 5 from J; bases not matched to a gene: 11. The CDR3 loop is CASSQKTRRLAGGTGELFF. The CDR3 region has the DNA TGTGCCAGCAGCCAAAAAACCCGACGACTAGCGGGAGGTACCGGGGAGCTGTTTTTT.